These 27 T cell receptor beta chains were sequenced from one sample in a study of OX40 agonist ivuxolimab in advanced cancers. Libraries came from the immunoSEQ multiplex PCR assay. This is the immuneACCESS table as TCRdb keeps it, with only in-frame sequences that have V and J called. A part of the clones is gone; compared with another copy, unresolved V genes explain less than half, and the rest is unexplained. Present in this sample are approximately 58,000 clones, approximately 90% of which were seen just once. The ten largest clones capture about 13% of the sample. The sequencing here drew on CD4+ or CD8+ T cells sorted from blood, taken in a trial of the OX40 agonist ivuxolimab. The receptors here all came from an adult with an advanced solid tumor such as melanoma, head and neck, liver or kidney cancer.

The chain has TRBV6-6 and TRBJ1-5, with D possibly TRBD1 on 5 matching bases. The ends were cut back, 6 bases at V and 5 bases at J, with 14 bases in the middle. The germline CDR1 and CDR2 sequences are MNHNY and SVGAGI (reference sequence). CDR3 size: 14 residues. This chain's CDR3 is CASRNPGPDQPQHF. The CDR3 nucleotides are TGTGCCAGCAGAAACCCGGGGCCGGATCAGCCCCAGCATTTT.

The chain's CDR3 is CASSLGESGETQYF. The DNA of the CDR3 is TGCGCCAGCAGCTTGGGAGAGTCGGGGGAGACCCAGTACTTC. The chain recombines TRBV5-1 with TRBJ2-5; TRBD2 is a possible D gene (5 bases). The CDR3 runs to 14 residues. Trimming left V 0 bases short and J 5 bases short, with 11 bases between. Germline V gene sequence: CDR1 SGHRS, CDR2 YFSETQ.

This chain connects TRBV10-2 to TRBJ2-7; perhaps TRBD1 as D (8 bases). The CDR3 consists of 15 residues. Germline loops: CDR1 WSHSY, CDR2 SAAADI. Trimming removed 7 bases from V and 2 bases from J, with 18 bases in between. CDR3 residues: CASNPQGGAPYEQYF. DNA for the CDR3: TGCGCCAGCAACCCACAGGGGGGGGCCCCCTACGAGCAGTACTTC.

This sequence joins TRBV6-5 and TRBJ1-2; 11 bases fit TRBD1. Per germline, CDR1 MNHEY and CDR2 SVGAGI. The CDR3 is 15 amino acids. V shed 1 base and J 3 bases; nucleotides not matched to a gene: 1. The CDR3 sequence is CASSYWDRGDYGYTF. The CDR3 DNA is TGTGCCAGCAGTTACTGGGACAGGGGGGACTATGGCTACACCTTC.

The CDR3 DNA reads TGTGCCAGCAGCTGGCCCCCGGGGTCTGGGGCCAACGTCCTGACTTTC. Amino acids: CASSWPPGSGANVLTF. The rearrangement joins TRBV5-5 to TRBJ2-6; maybe TRBD2 (5 bases). V lost 3 bases and J lost 1, with 11 bases in between. The CDR3 is made up of 16 amino acids. Per the germline V gene, CDR1 is SGHKS and CDR2 is YYEKEE (reference sequence).

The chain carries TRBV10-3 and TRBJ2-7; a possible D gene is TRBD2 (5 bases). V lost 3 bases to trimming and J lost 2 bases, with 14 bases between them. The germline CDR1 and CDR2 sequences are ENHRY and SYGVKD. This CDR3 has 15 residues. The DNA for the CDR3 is TGTGCCATCAGTGAAGCGGCAGCCTTACCCTACGAGCAGTACTTC. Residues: CAISEAAALPYEQYF.

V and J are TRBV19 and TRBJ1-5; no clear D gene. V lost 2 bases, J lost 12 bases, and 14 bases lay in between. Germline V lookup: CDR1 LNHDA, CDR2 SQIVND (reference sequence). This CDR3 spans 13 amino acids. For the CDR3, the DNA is TGTGCCAGTAGTATATTAGGCCGCAGTCACCAGCATTTT. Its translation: CASSILGRSHQHF. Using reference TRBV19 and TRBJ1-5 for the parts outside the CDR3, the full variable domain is DGGITQSPKYLFRKEGQNVTLSCEQNLNHDAMYWYRQDPGQGLRLIYYSQIVNDFQKGDIAEGYSVSREKKESFPLTVTSAQKNPTAFYLCASSILGRSHQHFGDGTRLSIL.

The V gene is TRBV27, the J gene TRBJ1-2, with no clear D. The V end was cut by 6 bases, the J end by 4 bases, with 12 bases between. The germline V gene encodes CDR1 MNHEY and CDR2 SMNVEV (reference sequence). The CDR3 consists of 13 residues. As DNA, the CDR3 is TGTGCCAGCAGCCCGGGCTCCCTCTATGGCTACACCTTC. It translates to CASSPGSLYGYTF.

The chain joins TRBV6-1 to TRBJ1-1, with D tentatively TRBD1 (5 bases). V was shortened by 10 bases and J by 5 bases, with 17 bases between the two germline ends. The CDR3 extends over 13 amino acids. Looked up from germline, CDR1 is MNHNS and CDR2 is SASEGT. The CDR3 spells CATTTGGWTEAFF. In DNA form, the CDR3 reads TGTGCCACTACCACAGGCGGATGGACTGAAGCTTTCTTT.

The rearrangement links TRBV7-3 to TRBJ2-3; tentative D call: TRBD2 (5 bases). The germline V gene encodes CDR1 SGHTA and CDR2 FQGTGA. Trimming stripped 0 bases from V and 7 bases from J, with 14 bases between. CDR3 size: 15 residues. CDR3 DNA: TGTGCCAGCAGCTTAACTAAGATCCCCGGGAATACGCAGTATTTT. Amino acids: CASSLTKIPGNTQYF.

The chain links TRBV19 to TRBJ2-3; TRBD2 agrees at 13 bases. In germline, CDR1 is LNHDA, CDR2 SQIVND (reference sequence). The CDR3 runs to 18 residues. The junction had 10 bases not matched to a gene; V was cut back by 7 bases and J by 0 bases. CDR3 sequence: CASIEPGLAGPSTDTQYF. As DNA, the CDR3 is TGTGCCAGTATTGAACCGGGACTAGCGGGACCTAGCACAGATACGCAGTATTTT.

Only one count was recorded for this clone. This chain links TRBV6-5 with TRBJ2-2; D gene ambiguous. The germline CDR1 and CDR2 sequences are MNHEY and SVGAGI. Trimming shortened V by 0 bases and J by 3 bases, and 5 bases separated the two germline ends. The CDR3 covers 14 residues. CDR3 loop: CASSYSGYTGELFF. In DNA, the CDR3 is TGTGCCAGCAGTTACTCTGGCTACACCGGGGAGCTGTTTTTT.

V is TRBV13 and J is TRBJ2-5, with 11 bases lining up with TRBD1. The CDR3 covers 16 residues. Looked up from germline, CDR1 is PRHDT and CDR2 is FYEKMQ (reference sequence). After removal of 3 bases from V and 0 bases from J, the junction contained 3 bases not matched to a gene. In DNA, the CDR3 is TGTGCCAGCAGCTTTGGACAGGGGGCCGACCAAGAGACCCAGTACTTC. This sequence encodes CASSFGQGADQETQYF. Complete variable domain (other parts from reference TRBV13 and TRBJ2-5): AAGVIQSPRHLIKEKRETATLKCYPIPRHDTVYWYQQGPGQDPQFLISFYEKMQSDKGSIPDRFSAQQFSDYHSELNMSSLELGDSALYFCASSFGQGADQETQYFGPGTRLLVL.

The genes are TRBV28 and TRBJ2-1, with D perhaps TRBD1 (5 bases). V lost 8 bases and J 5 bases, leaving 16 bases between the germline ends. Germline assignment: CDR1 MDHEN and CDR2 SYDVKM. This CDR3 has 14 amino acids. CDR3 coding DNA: TGTGCCAGCCGTGGGGCCCCAAGAAACAATGAGCAGTTCTTC. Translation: CASRGAPRNNEQFF.

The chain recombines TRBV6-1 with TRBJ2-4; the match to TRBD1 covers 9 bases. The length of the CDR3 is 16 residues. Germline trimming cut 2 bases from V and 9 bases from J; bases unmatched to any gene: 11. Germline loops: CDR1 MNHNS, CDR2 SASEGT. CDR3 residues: CASSERQGVFRVIQYF. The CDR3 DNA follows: TGTGCCAGCAGTGAAAGACAGGGGGTTTTTAGGGTCATTCAGTACTTC.

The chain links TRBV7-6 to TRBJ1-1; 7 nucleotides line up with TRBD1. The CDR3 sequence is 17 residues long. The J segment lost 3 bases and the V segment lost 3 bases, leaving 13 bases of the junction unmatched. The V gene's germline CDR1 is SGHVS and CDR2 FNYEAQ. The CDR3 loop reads CASSFEGQKAVYTEAFF. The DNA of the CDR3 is TGTGCCAGCAGCTTTGAGGGACAGAAGGCCGTTTACACTGAAGCTTTCTTT.

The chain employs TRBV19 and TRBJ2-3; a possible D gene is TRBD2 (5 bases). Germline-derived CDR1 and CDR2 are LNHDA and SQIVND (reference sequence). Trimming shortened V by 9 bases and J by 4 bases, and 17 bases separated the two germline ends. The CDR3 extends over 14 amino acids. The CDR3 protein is CARTQAVVPDTQYF. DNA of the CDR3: TGTGCCAGGACCCAAGCGGTAGTTCCAGATACGCAGTATTTT.

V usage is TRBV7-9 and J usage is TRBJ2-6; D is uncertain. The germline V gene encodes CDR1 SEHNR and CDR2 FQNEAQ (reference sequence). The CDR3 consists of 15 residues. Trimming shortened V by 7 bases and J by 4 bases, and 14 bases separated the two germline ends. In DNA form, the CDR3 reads TGTGCCAGCACCTTTTTGCCTGAGGGGGCCAACGTCCTGACTTTC. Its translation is CASTFLPEGANVLTF.

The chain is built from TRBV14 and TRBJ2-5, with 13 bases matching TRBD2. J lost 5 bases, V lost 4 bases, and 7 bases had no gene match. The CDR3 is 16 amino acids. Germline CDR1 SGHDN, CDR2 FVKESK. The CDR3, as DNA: TGTGCCAGCAGCCGAGGGACTAGCGGGAATCCGGAGACCCAGTACTTC. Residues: CASSRGTSGNPETQYF.

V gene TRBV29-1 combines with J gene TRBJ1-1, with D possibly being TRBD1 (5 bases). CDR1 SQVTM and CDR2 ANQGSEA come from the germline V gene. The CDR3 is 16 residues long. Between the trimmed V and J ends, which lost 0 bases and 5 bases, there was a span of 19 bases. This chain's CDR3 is CSVEDLSTEKGTEAFF. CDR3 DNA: TGCAGCGTTGAAGACCTATCGACAGAAAAGGGAACTGAAGCTTTCTTT.

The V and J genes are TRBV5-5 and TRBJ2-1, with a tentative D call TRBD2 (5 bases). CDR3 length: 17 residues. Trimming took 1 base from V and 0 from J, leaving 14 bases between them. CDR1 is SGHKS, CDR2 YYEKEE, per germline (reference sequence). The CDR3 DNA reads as TGTGCCAGCAGCTTGTCGGTAGCGACCAGCTCCTACAATGAGCAGTTCTTC. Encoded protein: CASSLSVATSSYNEQFF.

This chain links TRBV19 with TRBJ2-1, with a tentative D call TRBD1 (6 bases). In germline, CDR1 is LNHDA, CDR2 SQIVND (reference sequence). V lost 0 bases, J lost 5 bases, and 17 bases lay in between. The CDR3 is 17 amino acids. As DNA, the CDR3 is TGTGCCAGTAGTATAGATCTTGGGCCAGGGGAAGACAATGAGCAGTTCTTC. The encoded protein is CASSIDLGPGEDNEQFF.

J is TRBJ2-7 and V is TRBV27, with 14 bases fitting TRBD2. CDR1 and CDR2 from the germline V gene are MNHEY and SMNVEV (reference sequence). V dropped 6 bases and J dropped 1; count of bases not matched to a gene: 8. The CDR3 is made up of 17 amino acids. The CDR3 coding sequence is TGTGCCAGCAGCCAAGGACTAGCGGGAGGCTATTCCTACGAGCAGTACTTC. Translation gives CASSQGLAGGYSYEQYF.

CDR3 region: CASSLTSGSFTDTQYF. CDR3 in DNA: TGTGCCAGCAGTTTAACTAGCGGTTCTTTCACAGATACGCAGTATTTT. The chain recombines TRBV27 with TRBJ2-3; 8 bases map to TRBD2. This CDR3 is 16 amino acids long. Germline V gene lookup returns CDR1 MNHEY and CDR2 SMNVEV (reference sequence). V gave up 2 bases and J gave up 2 bases; unmatched junction bases: 6.

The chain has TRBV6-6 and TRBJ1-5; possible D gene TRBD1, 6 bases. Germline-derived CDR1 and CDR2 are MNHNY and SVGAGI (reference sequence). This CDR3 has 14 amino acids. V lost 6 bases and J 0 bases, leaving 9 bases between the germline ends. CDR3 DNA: TGTGCCAGCAGGCGGGGGCATAGCAATCAGCCCCAGCATTTT. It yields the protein CASRRGHSNQPQHF.

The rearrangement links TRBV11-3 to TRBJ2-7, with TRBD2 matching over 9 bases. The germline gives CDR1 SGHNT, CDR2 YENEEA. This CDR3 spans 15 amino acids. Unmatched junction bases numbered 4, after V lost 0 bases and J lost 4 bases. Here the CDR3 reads CASSLEAGGGYEQYF. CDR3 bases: TGTGCCAGCAGCTTAGAGGCGGGAGGGGGATACGAGCAGTACTTC.

The CDR3 coding sequence is TGTGCCAGCAGCTTAGGACAGATATACGAGCAGTACTTC. Protein: CASSLGQIYEQYF. This chain joins TRBV7-9 and TRBJ2-7; TRBD1 is a possible D gene (5 bases). The germline gives CDR1 SEHNR, CDR2 FQNEAQ (reference sequence). There are 13 residues in the CDR3. V was clipped by 1 base and J by 4 bases, with 8 bases between them.